These 27 T cell receptor beta chains were all obtained from the same sample, sequenced in a study of response to subunit inactivated influenza vaccine. TCRdb re-called the RT-PCR reads with MiXCR, one entry per CDR3 protein. This table has about 830,000 distinct CDR3 sequences, roughly 20% appearing once. The source material was PBMCs from blood, sampled about 5 days after vaccination. The receptors stem from a man aged 50-59 years who received an inactivated influenza vaccine.

The V gene is TRBV6-2 or TRBV6-3, the J gene TRBJ1-1; 8 nucleotides agree with TRBD1. CDR3 size: 15 residues. V gave up 6 bases and J gave up 11 bases; unmatched junction bases: 17. CDR1 MNHEY and CDR2 SVGEGT come from the germline V gene. In nucleotides, the CDR3 is TGTGCCAGCAGGGACGCTGGTGGGCAGGGGGCTTCCGCTTTCTTT. Its translation: CASRDAGGQGASAFF.

This clonotype turned up a few times. The chain is built from TRBV20-1 and TRBJ1-1; no definite D call. CDR1 DFQATT and CDR2 SNEGSKA come from the germline V gene (reference sequence). V lost 3 bases to trimming and J lost 2 bases, with 7 bases between them. This CDR3 comprises 12 residues. In DNA, the CDR3 is TGCAGTGCTAGGTCGGCTAACACTGAAGCTTTCTTT. Its protein product is CSARSANTEAFF.

A few counts support this clonotype. The V and J genes are TRBV3-1 and TRBJ2-7; D call uncertain. This CDR3 comprises 15 residues. Trimming cost V 5 bases and J 5 bases, with 19 bases left between them. The V gene's germline CDR1 is LGHDT and CDR2 YNNKEL (reference sequence). DNA for the CDR3: TGTGCCAGCAGCAGCTCTGACTTGACCGCTAACGAGCAGTACTTC. It translates to CASSSSDLTANEQYF.

In this sample, this clonotype turned up a few times. The chain employs TRBV20-1 and TRBJ1-1, with D perhaps TRBD1 (6 bases). Germline lookup yields CDR1 DFQATT and CDR2 SNEGSKA (reference sequence). The CDR3 consists of 11 residues. V shed 4 bases and J shed 6 bases, with 9 bases lying between them. CDR3 protein: CSAKDSPEAFF. The CDR3 region has the DNA TGCAGTGCTAAGGACAGCCCTGAAGCTTTCTTT.

This clonotype has more than one count but fewer than ten. V is TRBV7-9 and J is TRBJ2-1, with 7 bases that match TRBD2. Losses at the gene ends were 7 bases for V and 4 bases for J; bases not matched to a gene: 7. This CDR3 is built from 14 residues. CDR1 SEHNR and CDR2 FQNEAQ come from the germline V gene (reference sequence). The CDR3 spells CASNGGGTYNEQFF. The CDR3 region has the DNA TGTGCCAGCAATGGCGGGGGAACTTACAATGAGCAGTTCTTC. The full variable domain, completed using reference TRBV7-9 and TRBJ2-1, is DTGVSQNPRHKITKRGQNVTFRCDPISEHNRLYWYRQTLGQGPEFLTYFQNEAQLEKSRLLSDRFSAERPKGSFSTLEIQRTEQGDSAMYLCASNGGGTYNEQFFGPGTRLTVL.

The chain combines TRBV24-1 with TRBJ2-7, with D perhaps given as TRBD1 or TRBD2 (6 bases each). Per the germline V gene, CDR1 is KGHDR and CDR2 is SFDVKD. This CDR3 contains 13 residues. V gave up 6 bases and J gave up 7 bases, with 15 bases separating them. CDR3 residues: CATSRPGAREQYF. The CDR3 DNA reads as TGTGCCACCAGTAGACCGGGGGCTCGGGAGCAGTACTTC.

This clonotype showed up just a few times. The DNA of the CDR3 is TGTGCCAGCAGCGTCTTAGGCGGGGGCACAGATACGCAGTATTTT. Its protein is CASSVLGGGTDTQYF. J is TRBJ2-3 and V is TRBV9; possibly TRBD2 for D (6 bases). The germline gives CDR1 SGDLS, CDR2 YYNGEE. The CDR3 consists of 15 residues. V lost 2 bases, J lost 1 base, and 11 bases lay in between.

The chain links TRBV7-9 to TRBJ1-1; 7 bases line up with TRBD1. There are 17 residues in the CDR3. CDR1 SEHNR and CDR2 FQNEAQ come from the germline V gene (reference sequence). The ends lost 4 bases at V and 0 bases at J; junction bases unmatched: 11. The CDR3 sequence is CASSSAGTAILNTEAFF. CDR3 DNA: TGTGCCAGCAGCTCCGCCGGGACAGCGATATTGAACACTGAAGCTTTCTTT.

This clonotype was detected ten times or more. V is TRBV7-2 and J is TRBJ2-1; 12 bases match TRBD2. J was trimmed by 0 bases and V by 1 base; bases with no gene match: 13. This CDR3 is built from 21 residues. Germline V lookup: CDR1 SGHTA, CDR2 FQGNSA. In DNA form, the CDR3 reads TGTGCCAGCAGCTTAGTCGCGGGACTAGCGGGTGATGAATTCTCCTACAATGAGCAGTTCTTC. Translation: CASSLVAGLAGDEFSYNEQFF.

V gene TRBV6-4 combines with J gene TRBJ1-1; the match to TRBD1 covers 7 bases. From germline, CDR1 is MRHNA and CDR2 SNTAGT. V lost 5 bases and J lost 1; bases outside the gene matches: 7. This CDR3 contains 15 residues. CDR3 bases: TGTGCCAGCAGTAACCGGGACAGACCGAACACTGAAGCTTTCTTT. Translating it yields CASSNRDRPNTEAFF.

This clonotype was detected a few times. The chain has TRBV29-1 and TRBJ2-7; D is possibly TRBD1 (6 bases). CDR3 size: 13 residues. V lost 4 bases, J lost 4 bases, and 14 bases lay in between. Germline loops: CDR1 SQVTM, CDR2 ANQGSEA. The CDR3 here is CSVVLQGGYEQYF. Here the CDR3 DNA reads TGCAGCGTTGTTTTACAGGGTGGTTACGAGCAGTACTTC.

This clonotype was counted a few times. The rearrangement links TRBV12-3 or TRBV12-4 to TRBJ2-2; possibly TRBD1 for D (6 bases). The CDR3 loop spans 13 amino acids. Trimming shortened V by 6 bases and J by 7 bases, and 12 bases separated the two germline ends. The DNA of the CDR3 is TGTGCCAGCAGCGCAGGGGCCGGCGGGGAGCTGTTTTTT. It specifies CASSAGAGGELFF.

The chain recombines TRBV3-1 with TRBJ2-3, with D unresolved. The CDR3 covers 13 residues. Germline V gives CDR1 LGHDT, CDR2 YNNKEL (reference sequence). The germline V and J ends were trimmed by 2 bases and 3 bases, with 6 bases remaining between them. The CDR3 DNA is TGTGCCAGCAGCCAATCTATGACAGATACGCAGTATTTT. Its translation: CASSQSMTDTQYF.

This clonotype came up a few times. This chain links TRBV20-1 with TRBJ1-2; D is ambiguous. Germline V gene lookup returns CDR1 DFQATT and CDR2 SNEGSKA (reference sequence). Trimming pared 3 bases from V and 3 bases from J, leaving 11 bases between. CDR3 size: 13 residues. The CDR3 spells CSASPARDYGYTF. Written as DNA, the CDR3 is TGCAGTGCTAGTCCGGCAAGAGACTATGGCTACACCTTC.

This clonotype has ten or more counts. The CDR3 sequence: CASSLSWTSGGLSDEQFF. CDR3 DNA sequence: TGTGCCAGCAGCCTCAGCTGGACTAGCGGGGGCCTCTCGGATGAGCAGTTCTTC. The rearrangement uses TRBV11-1 and TRBJ2-1; 13 nucleotides agree with TRBD2. CDR1 is SGHAT, CDR2 FQDESV, per germline (reference sequence). There are 18 residues in the CDR3. The ends lost 5 bases at V and 8 bases at J; junction bases unmatched: 15.

The table lists this clonotype with a few counts. The rearrangement uses TRBV5-1 and TRBJ2-1; TRBD2 agrees at 9 bases. V shed 3 bases and J 4 bases; nucleotides not matched to a gene: 8. CDR3 length: 16 amino acids. Germline V gene data show CDR1 as SGHRS and CDR2 as YFSETQ. The CDR3, as DNA: TGCGCCAGCAGCTCTACCTCTAGCGGGACTTACAATGAGCAGTTCTTC. It codes for CASSSTSSGTYNEQFF.

This clonotype was detected many times. The genes are TRBV6-5 and TRBJ1-4; 7 bases are shared with TRBD1. Losses at the gene ends were 10 bases for V and 5 bases for J; bases not matched to a gene: 4. The CDR3 contains 12 residues. Looked up from germline, CDR1 is MNHEY and CDR2 is SVGAGI. The CDR3 DNA follows: TGTGCCACTACGACAGGGAATGAAAAACTGTTTTTT. It translates to CATTTGNEKLFF.

This clonotype was counted between two and nine times. The chain uses TRBV4-3 and TRBJ2-1; TRBD2 is a possible D gene (6 bases). Trimming shortened V by 4 bases and J by 4 bases, and 23 bases separated the two germline ends. Germline loops: CDR1 LGHNA, CDR2 YSLEER. This CDR3 is 18 amino acids long. The CDR3 reads CASSRRPLVAGSYNEQFF. The DNA of the CDR3 is TGCGCCAGCAGCCGTCGACCGTTGGTTGCGGGAAGTTACAATGAGCAGTTCTTC.

This clonotype has a handful of counts. V is TRBV7-2 and J is TRBJ1-3; TRBD1 is a possible D gene (5 bases). CDR3 length: 15 amino acids. CDR1 and CDR2 from the germline V gene are SGHTA and FQGNSA. Trimming stripped 3 bases from V and 0 bases from J, with 9 bases between. The CDR3 DNA follows: TGTGCCAGCAGCTTTGGGGGAAGCTCTGGAAACACCATATATTTT. Its protein product is CASSFGGSSGNTIYF.

V and J are TRBV6-2 or TRBV6-3 and TRBJ1-5; D is ambiguous. The V end lost 10 bases, the J end lost 1 base, and 29 bases lay between the germline ends. CDR1 and CDR2 from the germline V gene are MNHEY and SVGEGT. The CDR3 spans 19 residues. The CDR3 here is CAISHEAATTYMSNQPQHF. For the CDR3, the DNA is TGTGCCATCAGCCATGAGGCGGCGACGACCTATATGAGCAATCAGCCCCAGCATTTT.

The chain links TRBV28 to TRBJ2-7; no reliable D call. Germline assignment: CDR1 MDHEN and CDR2 SYDVKM. The CDR3 is 12 amino acids. The V end was cut by 3 bases, the J end by 3 bases, with 6 bases between. This CDR3 is CASSFRDYEQYF. CDR3 sequence (DNA): TGTGCCAGCAGTTTTAGGGACTACGAGCAGTACTTC.

The chain employs TRBV10-3 and TRBJ1-2, with D maybe TRBD1 (5 bases). The V end was cut by 0 bases, the J end by 3 bases, with 8 bases between. The germline V gene encodes CDR1 ENHRY and CDR2 SYGVKD. The CDR3 loop spans 14 amino acids. The CDR3 spells CAISESGVHYGYTF. The DNA of the CDR3 is TGTGCCATCAGTGAGTCAGGGGTTCACTATGGCTACACCTTC.

This clonotype was picked up many times. V gene TRBV10-3 combines with J gene TRBJ1-1, with D tentatively TRBD1 (5 bases). The CDR3 is 13 residues long. V lost 1 base to trimming and J lost 10 bases, with 13 bases between them. The V gene's germline CDR1 is ENHRY and CDR2 SYGVKD. The CDR3 DNA is TGTGCCATCAGTGAGTTTGGGGGAGGAGTAGCTTTCTTT. As protein: CAISEFGGGVAFF.

This rearrangement joins TRBV4-3 to TRBJ2-5; possibly TRBD1 or TRBD2 for D (5 bases each). Trimming removed 2 bases from V and 4 bases from J, with 20 bases in between. The length of the CDR3 is 17 residues. Germline V CDR1 and CDR2: LGHNA, YSLEER. The CDR3 DNA reads as TGCGCCAGCAGCCAAACTCCGGGACCGAGGGCGGGAGAGACCCAGTACTTC. Amino acid sequence: CASSQTPGPRAGETQYF.

The chain is built from TRBV7-6 and TRBJ2-5; unclear D gene. From germline, CDR1 is SGHVS and CDR2 FNYEAQ. CDR3 size: 16 residues. V shed 2 bases and J shed 5 bases, with 18 bases lying between them. CDR3 region: CASSLNSPSTPETQYF. As DNA, the CDR3 is TGTGCCAGCAGCTTAAATTCGCCTAGTACCCCCGAGACCCAGTACTTC.

This clonotype was counted only a few times. The CDR3 DNA reads as TGCAGTGCCCCAAAGGGGTTAGACTATGGCTACACCTTC. This gives the protein CSAPKGLDYGYTF. J is TRBJ1-2 and V is TRBV20-1; weak D call: TRBD1 (5 bases). V gave up 6 bases and J gave up 3 bases, with 14 bases separating them. The CDR3 is 13 amino acids. The germline gives CDR1 DFQATT, CDR2 SNEGSKA (reference sequence).

This clonotype turned up a few times. CDR3 sequence: CASGPFMNTEAFF. CDR3 in DNA: TGTGCCAGCGGCCCGTTCATGAACACTGAAGCTTTCTTT. The chain couples TRBV6-6 to TRBJ1-1; D gene unclear. The CDR3 is 13 residues long. The V gene's germline CDR1 is MNHNY and CDR2 SVGAGI (reference sequence). The ends were cut back, 8 bases at V and 0 bases at J, with 10 bases in the middle.